A single sample is the source of the 21 T cell receptor beta chains below, sequenced in a study of CD8 T cells in ankylosing spondylitis (dated by TCRdb to about 2017). The library was prepared using 5' RACE. For sequencing, an Illumina HiSeq 2500 was employed. TCRdb cleaned the public reads at Q25 with fastp, built clones with MiXCR and kept in-frame beta chains. Identical CDR3 proteins give one entry, which carries the most common genes and DNA. The sample records approximately 240,000 distinct CDR3 sequences, roughly a tenth of which are singletons. 2.5% to 3% of the sample goes to the ten largest clones. The sequenced sample consisted of blood, either unsorted or a sorted T cell fraction (not recorded which). Receptors originate from a male donor with ankylosing spondylitis or in good health (not recorded which).

This clonotype was seen repeatedly, ten times or more. This chain links TRBV20-1 with TRBJ2-1, with 8 bases lining up with TRBD2. The CDR3 length is 15 residues. The V gene's germline CDR1 is DFQATT and CDR2 SNEGSKA (reference sequence). Germline trimming cut 8 bases from V and 2 bases from J; bases unmatched to any gene: 11. The CDR3 loop is CSTLGLAQTYNEQFF. The CDR3 DNA is TGCAGTACCCTCGGACTAGCACAGACCTACAATGAGCAGTTCTTC.

This clonotype was found a few times. The chain combines TRBV20-1 with TRBJ2-3, with no clear D. This CDR3 is 13 amino acids long. Trimming removed 3 bases at V and 2 bases at J, with 9 bases between. Germline CDR1 and CDR2: DFQATT and SNEGSKA (reference sequence). The CDR3 DNA reads TGCAGTGCTAGGCAGGCTTACACAGATACGCAGTATTTT. Its protein is CSARQAYTDTQYF.

This clonotype was recorded many times. The CDR3 loop is CAWSRQGINSYNEQFF. The CDR3 DNA sequence: TGTGCCTGGAGCCGACAGGGCATCAACTCATACAATGAGCAGTTCTTC. J is TRBJ2-1 and V is TRBV30, with 7 bases that match TRBD1. The CDR3 runs 16 residues. Germline CDR1 and CDR2: GTSNPN and SVGIG (reference sequence). V lost 3 bases, J lost 4 bases, and 12 bases stayed unmatched. Full variable domain (missing parts from reference TRBV30 and TRBJ2-1): SQTIHQWPATLVQPVGSPLSLECTVEGTSNPNLYWYRQAAGRGLQLLFYSVGIGQISSEVPQNLSASRPQDRQFILSSKKLLLSDSGFYLCAWSRQGINSYNEQFFGPGTRLTVL.

The rearrangement uses TRBV30 and TRBJ2-7; D ambiguous. CDR3 length: 14 residues. V lost 3 bases, J lost 1 base, and 13 bases lay in between. Germline lookup yields CDR1 GTSNPN and CDR2 SVGIG (reference sequence). The CDR3 DNA sequence: TGTGCCTGGAGCCCCAAGTACAGATCCTACGAGCAGTACTTC. Amino acids: CAWSPKYRSYEQYF.

In its sample, this clonotype was seen many times. This chain links TRBV12-3 or TRBV12-4 with TRBJ2-7, with D perhaps TRBD1 (5 bases). This CDR3 is built from 14 residues. V was trimmed by 3 bases and J by 3 bases, leaving 12 bases between them. The chain's CDR3 is CASSFSAGFYEQYF. The DNA for the CDR3 is TGTGCCAGCAGTTTCTCAGCAGGGTTCTACGAGCAGTACTTC.

The chain has TRBV5-5 and TRBJ2-1; D gene ambiguous. This CDR3 is built from 14 residues. Germline CDR1 SGHKS, CDR2 YYEKEE (reference sequence). V lost 1 base and J 4 bases, leaving 9 bases between the germline ends. CDR3 DNA sequence: TGTGCCAGCAGCTTGATCGGCGGTTACAATGAGCAGTTCTTC. This sequence encodes CASSLIGGYNEQFF.

This clonotype showed up many times. This rearrangement joins TRBV12-3 or TRBV12-4 to TRBJ2-7; the D is unclear. The CDR3 spans 13 residues. Trimming shortened V by 0 bases and J by 5 bases, and 8 bases separated the two germline ends. The CDR3 loop is CASSLAVIHEQYF. CDR3 coding DNA: TGTGCCAGCAGTTTAGCGGTTATTCACGAGCAGTACTTC.

This clonotype was seen at least ten times. This rearrangement joins TRBV11-2 to TRBJ2-1; TRBD1 agrees at 7 bases. Germline CDR1 is SGHAT and CDR2 is FQNNGV. Germline trimming cut 5 bases from V and 6 bases from J; bases unmatched to any gene: 4. The CDR3 is made up of 13 amino acids. This CDR3 is CASSEGAGNEQFF. The DNA of the CDR3 is TGTGCCAGCAGCGAGGGGGCCGGCAATGAGCAGTTCTTC.

This clonotype was picked up a small number of times. The chain uses TRBV6-5 and TRBJ2-1; possibly TRBD2 for D (7 bases). Deletions cut 7 bases from V and 6 bases from J, with 16 bases between. This CDR3 has 14 residues. The germline V gene encodes CDR1 MNHEY and CDR2 SVGAGI. The CDR3 here is CASKEGGGSNEQFF. The DNA for the CDR3 is TGTGCCAGCAAGGAGGGGGGGGGTTCCAATGAGCAGTTCTTC.

The table lists this clonotype with a few counts. The gene calls are TRBV20-1 and TRBJ2-1; 9 bases are shared with TRBD2. With 0 bases clipped from V and 10 bases from J, the junction kept 10 bases outside the gene matches. Germline CDR1 is DFQATT and CDR2 is SNEGSKA (reference sequence). The CDR3 contains 15 residues. CDR3 bases: TGCAGTGCTAGAGAGGCTGCGGGGGGGCTCGAGGAGCAGTTCTTC. It codes for CSAREAAGGLEEQFF.

This clonotype was observed many times. This rearrangement joins TRBV20-1 to TRBJ2-7; D might be TRBD1 or TRBD2, each matching 5 bases. The germline V gene has CDR1 DFQATT and CDR2 SNEGSKA (reference sequence). Trimming removed 0 bases at V and 1 base at J, with 13 bases between. This CDR3 region has 15 residues. The CDR3 coding sequence is TGCAGTGCTAGAGATGGGGACGGAAATTCCTACGAGCAGTACTTC. Translated, it gives CSARDGDGNSYEQYF.

This clonotype was found many times. The chain recombines TRBV7-2 with TRBJ1-2; 7 positions match TRBD1. The germline CDR1 and CDR2 sequences are SGHTA and FQGNSA. This CDR3 spans 15 amino acids. Trimming took 4 bases from V and 2 from J; bases not matched to a gene: 7. The chain's CDR3 is CASSYGPGQNYGYTF. The CDR3 coding sequence is TGTGCCAGCAGCTACGGACCGGGACAGAACTATGGCTACACCTTC.

This clonotype was seen ten or more times. The DNA for the CDR3 is TGTGCCTGGAGTACCGGCCGCCTAGAAGCTTTCTTT. Translated, it gives CAWSTGRLEAFF. The chain links TRBV30 to TRBJ1-1; unclear D gene. Germline V gives CDR1 GTSNPN, CDR2 SVGIG (reference sequence). The V gene lost 2 bases and the J gene lost 8 bases, with 12 bases spanning the gap. This CDR3 comprises 12 residues.

This clonotype was detected many times. The CDR3 DNA sequence: TGCAGTGCTCCAAATCCCTCCACCAGCGTCGAGCAGTACTTC. This sequence encodes CSAPNPSTSVEQYF. The chain couples TRBV20-1 to TRBJ2-7; D not certain. The CDR3 extends over 14 amino acids. Germline assignment: CDR1 DFQATT and CDR2 SNEGSKA (reference sequence). Trimming stripped 5 bases from V and 6 bases from J, with 20 bases between.

This clonotype was recorded at least ten times. The chain combines TRBV20-1 with TRBJ1-2; D call uncertain. Germline lookup yields CDR1 DFQATT and CDR2 SNEGSKA (reference sequence). CDR3 length: 11 residues. CDR3 amino acids: CKSESDYGYTF. The CDR3, as DNA: TGCAAATCCGAGTCCGACTATGGCTACACCTTC.

A few counts support this clonotype. The V call is TRBV6-1, the J call TRBJ1-6, with D maybe TRBD1 (5 bases). With 7 bases removed from V and 8 bases from J, the gap between germline ends came to 12 bases. Germline CDR1 MNHNS, CDR2 SASEGT. The CDR3 runs 13 residues. Here the CDR3 reads CASKGPAYSPLHF. The CDR3 DNA sequence: TGTGCCAGCAAGGGACCTGCGTATTCACCCCTCCACTTT.

This clonotype was recorded many times. The chain combines TRBV5-1 with TRBJ2-7, with 7 nucleotides matching TRBD1. Unmatched junction bases numbered 10, after V lost 4 bases and J lost 3 bases. The CDR3 has 15 amino acids. CDR1 is SGHRS, CDR2 YFSETQ, per germline. The CDR3 DNA follows: TGCGCCAGCAGCCCGTCGGGGACAGACTTCTACGAGCAGTACTTC. Translation gives CASSPSGTDFYEQYF.

The sample holds many counts of this clonotype. This chain connects TRBV3-1 to TRBJ1-2; the D is unclear. Germline V CDR1 and CDR2: LGHDT, YNNKEL (reference sequence). The CDR3 runs to 15 residues. V lost 0 bases, J lost 0 bases, and 8 bases lay in between. Here the CDR3 DNA reads TGTGCCAGCAGCCAAGATAGGAAGACTAACTATGGCTACACCTTC. It specifies CASSQDRKTNYGYTF.

About this clonotype: Since a much larger clone is just one base distant, this may be a read error. V usage is TRBV4-1 and J usage is TRBJ2-1; unclear D gene. CDR1 and CDR2 from the germline V gene are MGHRA and YSYEKL. CDR3 length: 15 residues. The CDR3 DNA is TGCGCCAGCAACCAAGAGGAGTGGTCAGCCGATGAGCAGTTCTTC. Encoded protein: CASNQEEWSADEQFF.

This clonotype came up many times. This chain joins TRBV7-6 and TRBJ2-1, with 7 bases lining up with TRBD2. Germline CDR1 and CDR2: SGHVS and FNYEAQ. Trimming removed 5 bases from V and 0 bases from J; junction bases left unmatched: 16. CDR3 length: 19 residues. The CDR3 region is CASSTREAQFTSSYNEQFF. CDR3 DNA sequence: TGTGCCAGCAGCACACGGGAGGCCCAATTTACCAGCTCCTACAATGAGCAGTTCTTC.

On this clonotype: A read error may account for a junction end that differs from germline. The J gene is TRBJ2-5, the V gene TRBV7-9, with 7 bases matching TRBD1. The CDR3 runs 16 residues. Looked up from germline, CDR1 is SEHNR and CDR2 is FQNEAQ (reference sequence). CDR3 amino acids: CASSLAPGQIQESQYF. The CDR3 DNA reads as TGTGCCAGCAGCTTAGCCCCGGGACAGATACAAGAGAGCCAGTACTTC.